A selection of T cell receptor beta chains follows, all from one sample in a study of CD8 T cells in ankylosing spondylitis. MiXCR, run by TCRdb on the 5' RACE reads, gives a single entry per CDR3 protein. The sample carries roughly 30,000 distinct CDR3 sequences, less than 40% recorded once. The sequencing input was synovial fluid, either unsorted or a sorted T cell fraction (not recorded which). The receptors originated from a male donor with ankylosing spondylitis. The CDR3 runs from the conserved cysteine through the conserved F or W. A D gene is named only where the DNA matches it firmly. The size of a clone is reported for some rows only, either as once, few or many, or as a class for expanded clones.

>TRBV15|TRBJ2-1|TRBD2|few
CATSSLAGDYNEQFF
TGTGCCACCAGCAGTTTAGCGGGAGACTACAATGAGCAGTTCTTC
>TRBV12-3/TRBV12-4|TRBJ2-7|NA|few
CASSLPGYYEQYF
TGTGCCAGCAGCCTACCTGGGTACTACGAGCAGTACTTC
>TRBV28|TRBJ2-5|NA|many
CASSLTGVVGETQYF
TGTGCCAGCAGTTTAACGGGAGTGGTAGGGGAGACCCAGTACTTC
>TRBV6-2/TRBV6-3|TRBJ2-1|TRBD1|few
CASSLGTGDYNEQFF
TGTGCCAGCAGTTTGGGGACAGGAGACTACAATGAGCAGTTCTTC
>TRBV20-1|TRBJ2-7|NA|many
CSASIRPGLFYEQYF
TGCAGTGCGAGTATACGCCCAGGGCTATTCTACGAGCAGTACTTC
>TRBV5-1|TRBJ2-2|TRBD1|NA
CASSLGTGRTGELFF
TGCGCCAGCAGCTTGGGGACAGGAAGGACCGGGGAGCTGTTTTTT
>TRBV27|TRBJ2-1|NA|NA
CASSLSTGGNNEQFF
TGTGCCAGCAGTTTATCAACCGGGGGCAACAATGAGCAGTTCTTC
>TRBV10-1|TRBJ2-2|TRBD1|NA
CASSSGQGDTGELFF
TGCGCCAGCAGTTCGGGACAGGGGGACACCGGGGAGCTGTTTTTT
>TRBV20-1|TRBJ2-2|NA|NA
CSATWGTGELFF
TGCAGTGCTACCTGGGGCACCGGGGAGCTGTTTTTT
>TRBV3-1|TRBJ2-3|TRBD2|few
CASSQDPTGGGRITDTQYF
TGTGCCAGCAGCCAAGATCCCACTGGGGGCGGGAGGATCACAGATACGCAGTATTTT
>TRBV6-6|TRBJ1-1|NA|few
CASSYSTYTEAFF
TGTGCCAGCAGTTACTCGACCTACACTGAAGCTTTCTTT
>TRBV15|TRBJ2-7|NA|few
CATSNRERTSSYEQYF
TGTGCCACCTCGAACCGGGAGCGTACATCCTCCTACGAGCAGTACTTC
>TRBV7-8|TRBJ2-1|NA|few
CASSSQAGNSYNEQFF
TGTGCCAGCAGCTCTCAAGCAGGGAACTCCTACAATGAGCAGTTCTTC
>TRBV10-3|TRBJ2-2|NA|NA
CAISESGGHVTGELFF
TGTGCCATCAGTGAGTCCGGGGGGCATGTCACCGGGGAGCTGTTTTTT
>TRBV4-1|TRBJ2-5|NA|many
CASSQDLGTETQYF
TGCGCCAGCAGCCAAGATCTAGGGACCGAAACCCAGTACTTC
>TRBV9|TRBJ1-3|NA|many
CASSDYRGLSGNTIYF
TGTGCCAGCAGCGACTATAGGGGATTGTCTGGAAACACCATATATTTT
>TRBV20-1|TRBJ2-5|NA|many
CSARGSGEETQYF
TGCAGTGCCCGGGGGTCCGGTGAAGAGACCCAGTACTTC
>TRBV6-1|TRBJ2-2|NA|many
CASRTFSGELFF
TGTGCCAGCAGGACATTTTCGGGGGAGCTGTTTTTT
>TRBV5-6|TRBJ2-5|TRBD2|many
CASSPDASGVQETQYF
TGTGCCAGCAGCCCGGATGCTAGCGGAGTTCAAGAGACCCAGTACTTC
>TRBV5-1|TRBJ2-1|TRBD2|few
CASTSAGGANEQFF
TGCGCCAGCACCTCGGCGGGGGGGGCCAATGAGCAGTTCTTC
>TRBV10-3|TRBJ2-5|TRBD1|NA
CAIREDRGLQETQYF
TGTGCCATCAGAGAGGACAGGGGCCTCCAAGAGACCCAGTACTTC
>TRBV2|TRBJ2-1|TRBD2|many
CASSETSGGVGNEQFF
TGTGCCAGCAGTGAGACTAGCGGTGGGGTGGGCAATGAGCAGTTCTTC
>TRBV5-6|TRBJ2-7|NA|medium-sized
CASSIAPPGPPYEQYF
TGTGCCAGCAGCATCGCCCCCCCCGGACCCCCCTACGAGCAGTACTTC
>TRBV4-1|TRBJ1-2|NA|few
CASSQVLPSVGYTF
TGCGCCAGCAGCCAAGTCTTGCCATCAGTTGGCTACACCTTC
>TRBV20-1|TRBJ2-1|TRBD1|few
CSAQEPGQGASEQFF
TGCAGTGCTCAAGAACCGGGACAGGGGGCCTCTGAGCAGTTCTTC
>TRBV6-6|TRBJ2-2|NA|few
CASSLGSDGELFF
TGTGCCAGCAGTTTAGGGTCGGACGGGGAGCTGTTTTTT
>TRBV7-9|TRBJ2-5|TRBD2|many
CASSPWGLAEQTQYF
TGTGCCAGCAGCCCCTGGGGACTAGCCGAACAGACCCAGTACTTC
>TRBV12-5|TRBJ1-1|TRBD1|NA
CASGLGLAGGLNTEAFF
TGTGCTAGTGGTTTGGGACTTGCAGGGGGACTGAACACTGAAGCTTTCTTT
>TRBV27|TRBJ1-1|NA|NA
CASRGGQLRDFEAFF
TGTGCCAGCAGAGGAGGACAGTTACGAGACTTTGAAGCTTTCTTT
>TRBV3-1|TRBJ2-1|NA|many
CASSQESRNSYNEQFF
TGTGCCAGCAGCCAAGAATCCCGGAACTCCTACAATGAGCAGTTCTTC
>TRBV4-1|TRBJ1-5|NA|NA
CASSQSHGNYQPQHF
TGCGCCAGCAGCCAAAGTCACGGAAATTATCAGCCCCAGCATTTT
>TRBV7-2|TRBJ2-1|TRBD1|few
CASSPRQGSYNEQFF
TGTGCCAGCAGCCCCCGACAGGGATCCTACAATGAGCAGTTCTTC
>TRBV29-1|TRBJ1-2|NA|NA
CSVLGTGFNYGYTF
TGCAGCGTTTTGGGAACAGGGTTTAACTATGGCTACACCTTC